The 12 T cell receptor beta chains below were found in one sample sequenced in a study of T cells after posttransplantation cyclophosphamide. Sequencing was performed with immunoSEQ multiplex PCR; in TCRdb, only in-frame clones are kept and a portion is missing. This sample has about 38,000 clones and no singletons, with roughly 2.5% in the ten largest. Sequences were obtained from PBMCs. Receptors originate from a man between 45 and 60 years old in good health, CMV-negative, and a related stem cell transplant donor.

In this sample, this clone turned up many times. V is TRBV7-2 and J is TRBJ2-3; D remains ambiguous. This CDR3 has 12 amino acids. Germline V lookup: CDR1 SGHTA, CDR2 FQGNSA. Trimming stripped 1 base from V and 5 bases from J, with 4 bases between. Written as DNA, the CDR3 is TGTGCCAGCAGCTTAGGGAGAGATACGCAGTATTTT. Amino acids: CASSLGRDTQYF.

In DNA form, the CDR3 reads TGTGCCAGCTCGCAATTAGCGGGAGTTTCCCACGAGCAGTACTTC. This translates into CASSQLAGVSHEQYF. This chain uses TRBV18 with TRBJ2-7, with 9 bases lining up with TRBD2. Trimming took 6 bases from V and 5 from J; bases not matched to a gene: 11. The V gene's germline CDR1 is KGHSH and CDR2 LQKENI. This CDR3 is built from 15 residues.

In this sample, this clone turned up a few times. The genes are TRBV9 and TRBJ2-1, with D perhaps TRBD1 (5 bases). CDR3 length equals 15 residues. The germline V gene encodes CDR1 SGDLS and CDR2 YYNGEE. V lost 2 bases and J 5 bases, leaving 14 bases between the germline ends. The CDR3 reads CASSVDTEGDNEQFF. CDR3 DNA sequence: TGTGCCAGCAGCGTGGACACTGAAGGGGACAATGAGCAGTTCTTC. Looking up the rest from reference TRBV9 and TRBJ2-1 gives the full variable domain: DSGVTQTPKHLITATGQRVTLRCSPRSGDLSVYWYQQSLDQGLQFLIQYYNGEERAKGNILERFSAQQFPDLHSELNLSSLELGDSALYFCASSVDTEGDNEQFFGPGTRLTVL.

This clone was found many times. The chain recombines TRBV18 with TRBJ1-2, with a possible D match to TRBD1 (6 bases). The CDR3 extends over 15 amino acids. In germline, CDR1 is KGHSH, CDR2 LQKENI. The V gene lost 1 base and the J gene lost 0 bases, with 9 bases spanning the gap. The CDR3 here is CASSPRDTSNYGYTF. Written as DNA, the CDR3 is TGTGCCAGCTCACCACGGGACACTTCTAACTATGGCTACACCTTC.

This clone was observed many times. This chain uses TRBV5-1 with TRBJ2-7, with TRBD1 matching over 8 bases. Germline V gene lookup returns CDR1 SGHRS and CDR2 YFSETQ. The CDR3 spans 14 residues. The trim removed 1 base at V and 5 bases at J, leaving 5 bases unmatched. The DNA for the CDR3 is TGCGCCAGCAGCTTGAGGGCAGGGGGCGACGAGCAGTACTTC. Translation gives CASSLRAGGDEQYF.

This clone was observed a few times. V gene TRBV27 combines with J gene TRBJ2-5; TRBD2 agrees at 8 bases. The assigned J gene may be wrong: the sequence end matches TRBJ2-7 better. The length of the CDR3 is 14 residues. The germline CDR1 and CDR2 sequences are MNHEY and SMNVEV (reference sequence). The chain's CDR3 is CASSTSGPSYEQYF. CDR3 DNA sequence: TGTGCCAGCAGTACTAGCGGACCCTCCTACGAGCAGTACTTC.

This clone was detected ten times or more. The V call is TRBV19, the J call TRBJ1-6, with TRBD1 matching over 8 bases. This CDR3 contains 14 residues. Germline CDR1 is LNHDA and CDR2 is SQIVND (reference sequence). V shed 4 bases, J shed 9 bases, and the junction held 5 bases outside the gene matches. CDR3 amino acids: CASSRTGRVSPLHF. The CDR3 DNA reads TGTGCCAGTAGTAGGACAGGGAGGGTTTCACCCCTCCACTTT.

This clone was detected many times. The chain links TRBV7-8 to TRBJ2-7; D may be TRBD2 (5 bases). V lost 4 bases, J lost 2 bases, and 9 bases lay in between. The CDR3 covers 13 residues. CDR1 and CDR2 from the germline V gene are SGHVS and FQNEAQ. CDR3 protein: CASSSGFAYEQYF. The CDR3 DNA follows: TGTGCCAGCAGCTCGGGGTTCGCCTACGAGCAGTACTTC.

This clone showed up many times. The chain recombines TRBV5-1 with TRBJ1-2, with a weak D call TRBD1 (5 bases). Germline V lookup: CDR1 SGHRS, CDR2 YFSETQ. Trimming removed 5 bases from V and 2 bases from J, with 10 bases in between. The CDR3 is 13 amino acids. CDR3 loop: CASRQTANYGYTF. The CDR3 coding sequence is TGCGCCAGCAGGCAGACAGCCAACTATGGCTACACCTTC.

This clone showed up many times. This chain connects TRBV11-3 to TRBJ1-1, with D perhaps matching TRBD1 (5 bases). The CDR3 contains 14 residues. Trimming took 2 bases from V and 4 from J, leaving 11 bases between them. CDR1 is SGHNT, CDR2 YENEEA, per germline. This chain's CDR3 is CASSLRGEGTEAFF. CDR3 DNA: TGTGCCAGCAGCTTACGGGGGGAGGGCACTGAAGCTTTCTTT.

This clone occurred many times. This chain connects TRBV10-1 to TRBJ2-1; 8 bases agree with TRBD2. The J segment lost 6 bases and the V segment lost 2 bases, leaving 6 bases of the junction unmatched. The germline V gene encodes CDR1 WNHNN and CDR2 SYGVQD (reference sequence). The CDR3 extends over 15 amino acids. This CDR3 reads CASSEGSGSLNEQFF. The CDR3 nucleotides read TGCGCCAGCAGTGAGGGGAGCGGGAGCCTCAATGAGCAGTTCTTC.

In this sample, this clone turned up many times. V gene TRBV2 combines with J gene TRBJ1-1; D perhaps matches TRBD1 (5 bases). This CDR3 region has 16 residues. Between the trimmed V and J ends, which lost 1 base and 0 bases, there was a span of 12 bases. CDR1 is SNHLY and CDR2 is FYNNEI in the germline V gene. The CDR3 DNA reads TGTGCCAGCAGTGAAGGGGTTCAGGGCATGAACACTGAAGCTTTCTTT. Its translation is CASSEGVQGMNTEAFF.